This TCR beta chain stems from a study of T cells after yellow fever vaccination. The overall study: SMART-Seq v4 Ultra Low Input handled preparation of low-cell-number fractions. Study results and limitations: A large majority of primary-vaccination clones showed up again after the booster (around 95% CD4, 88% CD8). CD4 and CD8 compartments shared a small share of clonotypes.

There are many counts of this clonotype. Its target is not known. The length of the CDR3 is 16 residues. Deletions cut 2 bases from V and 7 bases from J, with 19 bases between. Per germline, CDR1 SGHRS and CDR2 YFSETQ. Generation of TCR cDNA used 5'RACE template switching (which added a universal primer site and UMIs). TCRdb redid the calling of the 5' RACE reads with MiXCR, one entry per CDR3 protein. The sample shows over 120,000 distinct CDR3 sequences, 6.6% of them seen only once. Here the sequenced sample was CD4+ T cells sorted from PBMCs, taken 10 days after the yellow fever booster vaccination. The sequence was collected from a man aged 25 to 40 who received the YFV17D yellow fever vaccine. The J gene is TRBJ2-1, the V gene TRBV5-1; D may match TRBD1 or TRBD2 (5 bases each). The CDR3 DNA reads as TGCGCCAGCAGCTTACCCATGGGGACGTCGCAGAATGAGCAGTTCTTC. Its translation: CASSLPMGTSQNEQFF.